The sequence of this TCR beta chain was determined in a study of blood T cell repertoires in COVID-19. About the study: COVID-19 samples collected from the United States, Italy and Spain covered acute and convalescent phases. PBMCs, B-cell-depleted T cells, or T cells were the source of the cDNA or gDNA that made up the material.

The V and J ends lost 6 bases and 4 bases, in that order; junction bases with no gene match: 10. Germline-derived CDR1 and CDR2 are WSHSY and SAAADI. The CDR3 is made up of 15 amino acids. Per the authors' pipeline: Nucleated cell number was recorded as an estimate derived from reference gene primer amplification. Profiled with immunoSEQ multiplex PCR; TCRdb holds only in-frame clones, not every one. The DNA gave D and trimming, while V, J and clone size come from that table. The sample contains about 320,000 clones, 85% of which appear only once. Sequencing used peripheral blood. The TCR originated in a human donor in a cohort sampled during active COVID-19. V usage is TRBV10-2 and J usage is TRBJ2-5, with 8 bases lining up with TRBD2. CDR3: CASSRGLVAGETQYF. In DNA form, the CDR3 reads TGCGCCAGCAGCAGGGGACTAGTAGCGGGAGAGACCCAGTACTTC.